These T cell receptor beta chains were read from a single sample in a study of early T cells in non-severe SARS-CoV-2 infection. From the 5' RACE reads, TCRdb called clonotypes with MiXCR, one entry per CDR3 protein. The repertoire consists of 70,000 to 95,000 distinct CDR3 sequences, with 11% to 15% occurring once and the leading ten covering approximately 11%. Sequenced input: whole blood. The source of these receptors is an adult who was a healthcare worker with PCR-confirmed SARS-CoV-2 infection or an uninfected control (not recorded which). Both conserved end residues are part of each CDR3. Each record gives: D gene, V gene, J gene, clone size, CDR3 protein, CDR3 DNA. D genes are given only for firm matches. Clone size, where shown, is once, few, many, or a class for clones that have expanded.

D gene: .; V gene: TRBV13; J gene: TRBJ1-1; clone size: .; CDR3 protein: CASSLLSNTEAFF; CDR3 DNA: TGTGCCAGCAGCTTACTATCGAACACTGAAGCTTTCTTT
D gene: TRBD2; V gene: TRBV28; J gene: TRBJ2-2; clone size: .; CDR3 protein: CASSSSTSGGARLFF; CDR3 DNA: TGTGCCAGCAGTTCGTCGACTAGCGGGGGGGCCCGGCTGTTTTTT
D gene: .; V gene: TRBV11-2; J gene: TRBJ1-3; clone size: many; CDR3 protein: CASSSLYTIYF; CDR3 DNA: TGTGCCAGCAGCTCCCTTTACACCATATATTTT
D gene: .; V gene: TRBV6-1; J gene: TRBJ2-1; clone size: .; CDR3 protein: CASSGPRTGDQFF; CDR3 DNA: TGTGCCAGCAGTGGGCCGCGCACCGGAGACCAGTTCTTC
D gene: TRBD2; V gene: TRBV20-1; J gene: TRBJ2-3; clone size: .; CDR3 protein: CSAPTGGGRTDTQYF; CDR3 DNA: TGCAGTGCTCCGACCGGGGGGGGTCGCACAGATACGCAGTATTTT
D gene: .; V gene: TRBV20-1; J gene: TRBJ2-3; clone size: .; CDR3 protein: CSSYPGGPYTDTQYF; CDR3 DNA: TGCAGTTCATACCCGGGGGGCCCATACACAGATACGCAGTATTTT
D gene: .; V gene: TRBV6-5; J gene: TRBJ2-7; clone size: few; CDR3 protein: CASSYSTPDEQYF; CDR3 DNA: TGTGCCAGCAGTTACTCGACCCCCGACGAGCAGTACTTC
D gene: TRBD1; V gene: TRBV12-3/TRBV12-4; J gene: TRBJ1-6; clone size: .; CDR3 protein: CASTLTGTGDSPLHF; CDR3 DNA: TGTGCCAGCACCTTAACCGGGACAGGGGATTCACCCCTCCACTTT
D gene: .; V gene: TRBV6-4; J gene: TRBJ2-3; clone size: .; CDR3 protein: CASSDGGASTDTQYF; CDR3 DNA: TGTGCCAGCAGTGACGGGGGGGCTAGCACAGATACGCAGTATTTT
D gene: TRBD2; V gene: TRBV5-1; J gene: TRBJ2-1; clone size: few; CDR3 protein: CASSSILAGGINEQFF; CDR3 DNA: TGCGCCAGCAGCTCGATACTAGCGGGGGGAATTAATGAGCAGTTCTTC
D gene: TRBD2; V gene: TRBV28; J gene: TRBJ2-1; clone size: .; CDR3 protein: CASSLPGLAGFNEQFF; CDR3 DNA: TGTGCCAGCAGTTTACCGGGACTAGCGGGGTTTAATGAGCAGTTCTTC
D gene: .; V gene: TRBV12-3/TRBV12-4; J gene: TRBJ2-6; clone size: few; CDR3 protein: CASSPGGPSSGANVLTF; CDR3 DNA: TGTGCCAGCAGTCCGGGGGGCCCAAGTTCGGGGGCCAACGTCCTGACTTTC
D gene: .; V gene: TRBV6-6; J gene: TRBJ2-1; clone size: many; CDR3 protein: CASSYTLAGGYEQFF; CDR3 DNA: TGTGCCAGCAGTTACACACTAGCCGGAGGCTATGAGCAGTTCTTC
D gene: .; V gene: TRBV29-1; J gene: TRBJ2-3; clone size: many; CDR3 protein: CSVPWVTDTQYF; CDR3 DNA: TGCAGCGTCCCTTGGGTCACAGATACGCAGTATTTT
D gene: TRBD1; V gene: TRBV20-1; J gene: TRBJ1-2; clone size: few; CDR3 protein: CSARTGPGYTF; CDR3 DNA: TGCAGTGCTAGGACAGGGCCTGGCTACACCTTC
D gene: TRBD1; V gene: TRBV13; J gene: TRBJ1-4; clone size: many; CDR3 protein: CASSLAGTGNEKLFF; CDR3 DNA: TGTGCCAGCAGCTTAGCAGGGACAGGGAACGAAAAACTGTTTTTT
D gene: .; V gene: TRBV3-1; J gene: TRBJ2-3; clone size: .; CDR3 protein: CASSQFLQGRDTQYF; CDR3 DNA: TGTGCCAGCAGCCAATTTCTGCAGGGAAGAGATACGCAGTATTTT
D gene: TRBD1; V gene: TRBV27; J gene: TRBJ2-5; clone size: .; CDR3 protein: CASSLGDRETQYF; CDR3 DNA: TGTGCCAGCAGTCTAGGGGACAGGGAGACCCAGTACTTC
D gene: .; V gene: TRBV6-5; J gene: TRBJ2-3; clone size: few; CDR3 protein: CASSYSSFKDTQYF; CDR3 DNA: TGTGCCAGCAGTTACTCGAGCTTCAAAGATACGCAGTATTTT
D gene: TRBD1; V gene: TRBV3-1; J gene: TRBJ2-3; clone size: .; CDR3 protein: CASSQVAGGLTDTQYF; CDR3 DNA: TGTGCCAGCAGCCAAGTCGCAGGGGGCTTAACAGATACGCAGTATTTT
D gene: .; V gene: TRBV10-2; J gene: TRBJ2-3; clone size: .; CDR3 protein: CASMGGWSNTQYF; CDR3 DNA: TGCGCCAGCATGGGAGGTTGGAGTAATACGCAGTATTTT
D gene: .; V gene: TRBV27; J gene: TRBJ2-1; clone size: .; CDR3 protein: CASSLIGGSPKDEQFF; CDR3 DNA: TGTGCCAGCAGCCTTATTGGGGGCAGCCCTAAGGATGAGCAGTTCTTC
D gene: .; V gene: TRBV6-5; J gene: TRBJ1-1; clone size: many; CDR3 protein: CASRPGGSSTEAFF; CDR3 DNA: TGTGCCAGCAGGCCCGGGGGTAGTAGCACTGAAGCTTTCTTT
D gene: TRBD1; V gene: TRBV15; J gene: TRBJ2-7; clone size: .; CDR3 protein: CATSRVRQGTGEQYF; CDR3 DNA: TGTGCCACCAGCAGAGTTAGACAGGGGACGGGCGAGCAGTACTTC
D gene: .; V gene: TRBV4-2; J gene: TRBJ2-2; clone size: few; CDR3 protein: CASSQAGANTGELFF; CDR3 DNA: TGTGCCAGCAGCCAAGCCGGGGCGAACACCGGGGAGCTGTTTTTT
D gene: TRBD2; V gene: TRBV3-1; J gene: TRBJ2-3; clone size: .; CDR3 protein: CASSQGGLAGTDTQYF; CDR3 DNA: TGTGCCAGCAGCCAAGGGGGACTAGCGGGGACAGATACGCAGTATTTT
D gene: .; V gene: TRBV29-1; J gene: TRBJ2-5; clone size: few; CDR3 protein: CSVTGMAETQYF; CDR3 DNA: TGCAGCGTCACGGGGATGGCGGAGACCCAGTACTTC
D gene: .; V gene: TRBV5-1; J gene: TRBJ2-2; clone size: few; CDR3 protein: CASSLRTTPTGELFF; CDR3 DNA: TGCGCCAGCAGCTTAAGGACAACACCAACCGGGGAGCTGTTTTTT
D gene: .; V gene: TRBV7-9; J gene: TRBJ1-5; clone size: many; CDR3 protein: CASSLRGGNQPQHF; CDR3 DNA: TGTGCCAGCAGCTTAAGAGGGGGCAATCAGCCCCAGCATTTT
D gene: .; V gene: TRBV7-8; J gene: TRBJ2-3; clone size: .; CDR3 protein: CATFPQYF; CDR3 DNA: TGTGCCACTTTCCCTCAGTATTTT
D gene: .; V gene: TRBV12-3/TRBV12-4; J gene: TRBJ1-1; clone size: .; CDR3 protein: CASSRPPTTEAFF; CDR3 DNA: TGTGCCAGCAGCCGGCCCCCGACGACTGAAGCTTTCTTT
D gene: .; V gene: TRBV20-1; J gene: TRBJ2-5; clone size: .; CDR3 protein: CSARIQETQYF; CDR3 DNA: TGCAGTGCTAGGATCCAAGAGACCCAGTACTTC
D gene: .; V gene: TRBV6-1; J gene: TRBJ1-6; clone size: many; CDR3 protein: CASSIRQNNNSPLHF; CDR3 DNA: TGTGCCAGCAGTATTCGACAGAATAACAATTCACCCCTCCACTTT
D gene: TRBD2; V gene: TRBV12-3/TRBV12-4; J gene: TRBJ2-7; clone size: few; CDR3 protein: CASSSGLAGTYEQYF; CDR3 DNA: TGTGCCAGCAGCTCCGGACTAGCGGGGACTTACGAGCAGTACTTC
D gene: TRBD1; V gene: TRBV25-1; J gene: TRBJ2-7; clone size: .; CDR3 protein: CASSELGQGARPYEQYF; CDR3 DNA: TGTGCCAGCAGTGAATTGGGGCAGGGGGCACGTCCCTACGAGCAGTACTTC
D gene: .; V gene: TRBV9; J gene: TRBJ2-4; clone size: .; CDR3 protein: CASSVALLAKNIQYF; CDR3 DNA: TGTGCCAGCAGCGTAGCTCTGCTAGCCAAAAACATTCAGTACTTC
D gene: TRBD1; V gene: TRBV3-1; J gene: TRBJ2-3; clone size: .; CDR3 protein: CASRLGQGGTDTQYF; CDR3 DNA: TGTGCCAGCAGATTGGGACAGGGAGGCACAGATACGCAGTATTTT
D gene: .; V gene: TRBV25-1; J gene: TRBJ2-1; clone size: .; CDR3 protein: CASSETRYNEQFF; CDR3 DNA: TGTGCCAGCAGTGAGACCCGATACAATGAGCAGTTCTTC
D gene: .; V gene: TRBV19; J gene: TRBJ1-4; clone size: few; CDR3 protein: CASSTPGGGTGEKLFF; CDR3 DNA: TGTGCCAGTAGTACCCCGGGTGGGGGTACAGGTGAAAAACTGTTTTTT
D gene: .; V gene: TRBV28; J gene: TRBJ1-5; clone size: many; CDR3 protein: CASSSSPGLQPQHF; CDR3 DNA: TGTGCCAGCAGTTCCTCCCCGGGACTTCAGCCCCAGCATTTT
D gene: .; V gene: TRBV25-1; J gene: TRBJ1-2; clone size: few; CDR3 protein: CASSEALYGYTF; CDR3 DNA: TGTGCCAGCAGTGAAGCGCTCTATGGCTACACCTTC
D gene: .; V gene: TRBV29-1; J gene: TRBJ2-2; clone size: .; CDR3 protein: CSVVRYTGELFF; CDR3 DNA: TGCAGCGTTGTCAGGTACACCGGGGAGCTGTTTTTT